This TCR beta chain was sequenced for a study of cytomegalovirus exposure and HLA in healthy donors. As for the study in general: A previous analysis identified more than 100 million unique TCR beta sequences derived from 180 million or so T cells. Study findings and constraints: Presence/absence comparisons presumed near-even sequencing depth among donors.

With respect to this clone: The target antigen is unknown.

The PCR was carried out with 60 Vbeta primers and 13 Jbeta primers. Here immunoSEQ multiplex PCR was the method, and the copy in TCRdb shows in-frame clones only, minus some. The sample table includes 140,000 to 150,000 clones. The CDR3 runs to 15 residues. With V trimmed by 2 bases and J by 5 bases, 6 bases remained unmatched. Per the germline V gene, CDR1 is SGHRS and CDR2 is YFSETQ. This clonotype originated in a woman aged 45-59 years in good health and CMV-seronegative. Material: PBMCs. This chain links TRBV5-1 with TRBJ2-1, with 8 positions matching TRBD2. As DNA, the CDR3 is TGCGCCAGCAGCTTTAGCGGGGTTGGGAACAATGAGCAGTTCTTC. Its translation is CASSFSGVGNNEQFF. Filled out from reference TRBV5-1 and TRBJ2-1, the complete variable domain reads KAGVTQTPRYLIKTRGQQVTLSCSPISGHRSVSWYQQTPGQGLQFLFEYFSETQRNKGNFPGRFSGRQFSNSRSEMNVSTLELGDSALYLCASSFSGVGNNEQFFGPGTRLTVL.